Listed here is a single TCR beta chain. The entry originates in a study of blood T cell repertoires in COVID-19. In the authors' workflow: Researchers report that nucleated cell counts were estimated from reference gene primer amplification. Some clones are missing from TCRdb's copy, which holds only in-frame ones; the method was immunoSEQ multiplex PCR. Clone size and V and J calls were adopted from that table, with D and trimming inferred from the DNA. Here the sample spans 300,000 to 400,000 clones, roughly 87% being singletons. The CDR3 loop spans 16 amino acids. The ends were cut back, 0 bases at V and 0 bases at J, with 9 bases in the middle. From germline, CDR1 is MNHEY and CDR2 SVGAGI.

This receptor was taken from a man in his thirties or forties with COVID-19, enrolled during active disease. Specimen: peripheral blood. This sequence joins TRBV6-5 and TRBJ1-3; D is uncertain. CDR3 sequence reads: CASSYSNRFSGNTIYF. The CDR3 DNA sequence: TGTGCCAGCAGTTACTCAAACAGATTCTCTGGAAACACCATATATTTT.